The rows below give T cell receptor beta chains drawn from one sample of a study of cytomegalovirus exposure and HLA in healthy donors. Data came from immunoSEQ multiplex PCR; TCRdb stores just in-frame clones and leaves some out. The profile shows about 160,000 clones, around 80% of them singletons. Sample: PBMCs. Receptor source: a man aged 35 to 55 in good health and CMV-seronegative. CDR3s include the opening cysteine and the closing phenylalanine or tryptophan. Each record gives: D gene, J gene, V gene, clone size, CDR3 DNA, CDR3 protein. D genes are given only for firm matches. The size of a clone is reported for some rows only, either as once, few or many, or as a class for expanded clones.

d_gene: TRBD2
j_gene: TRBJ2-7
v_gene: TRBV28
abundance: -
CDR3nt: TGTGCCAGCAGTGGGGGGGGTGGACTAGCGACCTACGGGCAGTACTTC
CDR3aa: CASSGGGGLATYGQYF

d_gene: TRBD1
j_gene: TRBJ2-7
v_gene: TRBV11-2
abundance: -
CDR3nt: TGTGCCAGCAGCCGGGACAGGGGAACATCCTACGAGCAGTACTTC
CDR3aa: CASSRDRGTSYEQYF

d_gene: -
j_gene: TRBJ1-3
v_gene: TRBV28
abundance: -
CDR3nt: TGTGCCAGCACTTCGTCGATAACTAGTGGAAACACCATATATTTT
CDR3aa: CASTSSITSGNTIYF

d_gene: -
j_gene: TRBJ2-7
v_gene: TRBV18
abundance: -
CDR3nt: TGTGCCAGCTCACCCCAGGGTGGGTACGAGCAGTACTTC
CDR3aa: CASSPQGGYEQYF

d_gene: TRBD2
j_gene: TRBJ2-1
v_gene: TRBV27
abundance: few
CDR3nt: TGTGCCAGCAGTTTAGGACTAGCGGGAGGACAGATATCCTACAATGAGCAGTTCTTC
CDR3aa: CASSLGLAGGQISYNEQFF

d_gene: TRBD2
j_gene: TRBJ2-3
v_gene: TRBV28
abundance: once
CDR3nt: TGTGCCAGCAGTTTAGGCCTAGCGGGAGCTACAGATACGCAGTATTTT
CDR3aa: CASSLGLAGATDTQYF

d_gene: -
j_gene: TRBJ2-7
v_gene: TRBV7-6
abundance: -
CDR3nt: TGTGCCAGCAGCCCCGAGGGTTCCTACGAGCAGTACTTC
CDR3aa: CASSPEGSYEQYF

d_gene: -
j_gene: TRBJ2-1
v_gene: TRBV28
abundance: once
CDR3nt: TGTGCCAGCAGTCCCACGCGAGTGAGGCCCTCCGGCAATGAGCAGTTCTTC
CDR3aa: CASSPTRVRPSGNEQFF

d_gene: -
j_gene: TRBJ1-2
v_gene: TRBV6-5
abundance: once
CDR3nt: TGTGCCAGCAGCCCCTTATCAGGGGCCTATGGCTACACCTTC
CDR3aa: CASSPLSGAYGYTF

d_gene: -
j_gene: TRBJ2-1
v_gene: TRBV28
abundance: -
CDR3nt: TGTGCCAGCAGTGGGGGACACCGTCCGGGCAATGAGCAGTTCTTC
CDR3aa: CASSGGHRPGNEQFF

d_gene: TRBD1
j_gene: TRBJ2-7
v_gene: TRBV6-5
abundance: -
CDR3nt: TGTGCCAGCAGTTACGGAACCGGGACAGGGTACGAGCAGTACTTC
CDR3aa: CASSYGTGTGYEQYF

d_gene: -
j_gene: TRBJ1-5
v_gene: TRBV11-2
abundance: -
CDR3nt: TGTGCCAGCAGCTTAGGAGGACTGCAGCCCCAGCATTTT
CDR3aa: CASSLGGLQPQHF

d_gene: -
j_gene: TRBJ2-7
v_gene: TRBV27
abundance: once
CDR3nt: TGTGCCAGCAGTACCCGGGATTCTGGATTCTACGAGCAGTACTTC
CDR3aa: CASSTRDSGFYEQYF

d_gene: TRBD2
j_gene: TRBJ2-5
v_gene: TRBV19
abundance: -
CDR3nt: TGTGCCAGTAGTACCCCCAAGACTAGCCACCAAGAGACCCAGTACTTC
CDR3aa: CASSTPKTSHQETQYF

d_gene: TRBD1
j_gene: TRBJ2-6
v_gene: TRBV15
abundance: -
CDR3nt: TGTGCCACCAGCAGAGCGACAGGGGCCGGGGCCAACGGCCTGACTTTC
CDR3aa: CATSRATGAGANGLTF

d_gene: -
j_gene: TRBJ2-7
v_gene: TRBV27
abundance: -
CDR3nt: TGTGCCAGCAAACCAACCGTGACACAGCTCTACGAGCAGTACTTC
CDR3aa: CASKPTVTQLYEQYF

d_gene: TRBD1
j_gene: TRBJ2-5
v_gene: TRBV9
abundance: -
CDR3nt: TGTGCCAGCAGCCCCTCGACAGGGTCAAGAGAGACCCAGTACTTC
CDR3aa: CASSPSTGSRETQYF